The 10 T cell receptor beta chains given below trace back to one sample, sequenced in a study of brain T cells in children with intractable seizures. Produced via immunoSEQ multiplex PCR; TCRdb's table is partial and in-frame only. The data contain under 400,000 clones, 93% of them singletons. Specified time point: blood from clinic visit 5 months post-surgery; TSC patient then seizure free. This sample comprised peripheral blood, obtained roughly 5 months after surgery. These receptor sequences come from a boy in the first two years of life with tuberous sclerosis and intractable seizures.

The chain couples TRBV27 to TRBJ2-2, with D maybe TRBD2 (5 bases). The CDR3 spans 14 residues. The V gene lost 8 bases and the J gene lost 5 bases, with 15 bases spanning the gap. The germline V gene has CDR1 MNHEY and CDR2 SMNVEV (reference sequence). In DNA, the CDR3 is TGTGCCAGCGCGGACGGGGTATGGACCGGGGAGCTGTTTTTT. Its protein product is CASADGVWTGELFF.

V is TRBV2 and J is TRBJ2-7; 7 nucleotides align to TRBD1. Germline V gene lookup returns CDR1 SNHLY and CDR2 FYNNEI. This CDR3 spans 18 amino acids. The trim removed 2 bases at V and 3 bases at J, leaving 16 bases unmatched. The CDR3 is CASSELGRQGSFGYEQYF. DNA of the CDR3: TGTGCCAGCAGTGAACTAGGGAGACAGGGATCTTTCGGCTACGAGCAGTACTTC. Supplemented by reference TRBV2 and TRBJ2-7, the full variable domain reads EPEVTQTPSHQVTQMGQEVILRCVPISNHLYFYWYRQILGQKVEFLVSFYNNEISEKSEIFDDQFSVERPDGSNFTLKIRSTKLEDSAMYFCASSELGRQGSFGYEQYFGPGTRLTVT.

The chain recombines TRBV7-9 with TRBJ1-2; 7 bases agree with TRBD1. J lost 0 bases, V lost 6 bases, and 10 bases had no gene match. The germline V gene encodes CDR1 SEHNR and CDR2 FQNEAQ (reference sequence). This CDR3 has 16 residues. CDR3 sequence (DNA): TGTGCCAGCAGTGAAACAGGGGAAGAGGCTAACTATGGCTACACCTTC. Translation gives CASSETGEEANYGYTF. The complete variable domain, with remaining parts taken from reference TRBV7-9 and TRBJ1-2, reads DTGVSQNPRHKITKRGQNVTFRCDPISEHNRLYWYRQTLGQGPEFLTYFQNEAQLEKSRLLSDRFSAERPKGSFSTLEIQRTEQGDSAMYLCASSETGEEANYGYTFGSGTRLTVV.

V usage is TRBV10-3 and J usage is TRBJ2-1, with a possible D match to TRBD2 (5 bases). From germline, CDR1 is ENHRY and CDR2 SYGVKD. The CDR3 spans 14 residues. Deletions cut 3 bases from V and 4 bases from J, with 10 bases between. The CDR3 nucleotides are TGTGCCATCAGTGATGCCCGGAGGTACAATGAGCAGTTCTTC. Protein sequence: CAISDARRYNEQFF.

The CDR3 spells CASSERFGQPQHF. CDR3 bases: TGTGCCAGCAGTGAGAGATTTGGGCAGCCCCAGCATTTT. The chain recombines TRBV6-4 with TRBJ1-5; D gene uncertain. V shed 3 bases and J shed 7 bases, with 10 bases lying between them. CDR1 MRHNA and CDR2 SNTAGT come from the germline V gene. The CDR3 spans 13 residues.

The chain couples TRBV11-2 to TRBJ2-1; 9 bases line up with TRBD1. CDR3 length: 16 amino acids. Germline CDR1 and CDR2: SGHAT and FQNNGV. V lost 5 bases and J lost 1; bases outside the gene matches: 6. The DNA of the CDR3 is TGTGCCAGCAGCCCCCGGACAGGGGTATCCTACAATGAGCAGTTCTTC. Translating gives CASSPRTGVSYNEQFF.

The chain is built from TRBV24-1 and TRBJ2-3; 11 bases are shared with TRBD2. V lost 5 bases and J lost 4; bases outside the gene matches: 1. This CDR3 has 14 amino acids. Germline loops: CDR1 KGHDR, CDR2 SFDVKD. In DNA form, the CDR3 reads TGTGCCACCAGTGGGACTAGCGGGCCAGATACGCAGTATTTT. This gives the protein CATSGTSGPDTQYF.

The sample holds a few counts of this clone. The V call is TRBV11-3, the J call TRBJ1-1; TRBD1 agrees at 7 bases. The CDR3 has 15 residues. The V gene's germline CDR1 is SGHNT and CDR2 YENEEA. Unmatched junction bases numbered 7, after V lost 6 bases and J lost 0 bases. The CDR3 is CASRPNTGVNTEAFF. The CDR3 DNA sequence: TGTGCCAGCAGGCCCAACACAGGGGTGAACACTGAAGCTTTCTTT. Full variable domain (remainder filled in from reference TRBV11-3 and TRBJ1-1): EAGVVQSPRYKIIEKKQPVAFWCNPISGHNTLYWYLQNLGQGPELLIRYENEEAVDDSQLPKDRFSAERLKGVDSTLKIQPAELGDSAVYLCASRPNTGVNTEAFFGQGTRLTVV.

The chain is built from TRBV6-6 and TRBJ2-4; D possibly corresponds to TRBD1 (6 bases). Trimming took 5 bases from V and 0 from J, leaving 20 bases between them. CDR1 is MNHNY, CDR2 SVGAGI, per germline (reference sequence). The CDR3 contains 18 residues. The chain's CDR3 is CASSPVFGDTIAKNIQYF. CDR3 DNA sequence: TGTGCCAGCAGTCCCGTCTTCGGGGACACCATAGCCAAAAACATTCAGTACTTC.

This clone appeared a single time. The chain carries TRBV27 and TRBJ2-3; 8 positions match TRBD1. Germline CDR1 reads MNHEY; CDR2 reads SMNVEV (reference sequence). The ends lost 2 bases at V and 10 bases at J; junction bases unmatched: 20. The CDR3 loop spans 18 amino acids. As DNA, the CDR3 is TGTGCCAGCAGTTTACAGGGGGCGCTTTTCTCCTTCCCTTCTCCGCAGTATTTT. Its protein is CASSLQGALFSFPSPQYF.